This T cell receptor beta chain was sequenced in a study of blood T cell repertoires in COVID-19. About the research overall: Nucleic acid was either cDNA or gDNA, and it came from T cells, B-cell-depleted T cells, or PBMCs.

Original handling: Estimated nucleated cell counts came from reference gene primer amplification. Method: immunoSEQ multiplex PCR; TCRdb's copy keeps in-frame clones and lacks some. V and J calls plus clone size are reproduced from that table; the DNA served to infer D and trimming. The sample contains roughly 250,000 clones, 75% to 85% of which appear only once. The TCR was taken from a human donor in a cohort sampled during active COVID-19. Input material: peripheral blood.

The CDR3 protein is CASTFRLGADTQYF. In DNA, the CDR3 is TGTGCCAGCACCTTCAGGCTAGGGGCAGATACGCAGTATTTT. The rearrangement joins TRBV9 to TRBJ2-3; a weak D match, TRBD1 (5 bases). Germline loops: CDR1 SGDLS, CDR2 YYNGEE. The V and J ends lost 6 bases and 4 bases respectively, with 15 bases between them. This CDR3 comprises 14 residues.